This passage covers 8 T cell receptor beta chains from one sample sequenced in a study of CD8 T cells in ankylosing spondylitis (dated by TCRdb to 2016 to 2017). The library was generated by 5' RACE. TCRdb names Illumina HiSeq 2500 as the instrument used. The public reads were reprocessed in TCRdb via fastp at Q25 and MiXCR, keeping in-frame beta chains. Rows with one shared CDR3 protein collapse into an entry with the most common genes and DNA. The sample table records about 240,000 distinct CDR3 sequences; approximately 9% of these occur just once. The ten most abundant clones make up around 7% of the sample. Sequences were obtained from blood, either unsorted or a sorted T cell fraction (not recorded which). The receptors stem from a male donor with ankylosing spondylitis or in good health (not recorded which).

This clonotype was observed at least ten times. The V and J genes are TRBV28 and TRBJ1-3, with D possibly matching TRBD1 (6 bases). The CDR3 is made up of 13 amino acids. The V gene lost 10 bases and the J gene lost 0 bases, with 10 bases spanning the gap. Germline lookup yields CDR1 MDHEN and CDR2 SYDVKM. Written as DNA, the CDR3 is TGTGCCAACTCGGACAGCTCTGGAAACACCATATATTTT. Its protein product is CANSDSSGNTIYF.

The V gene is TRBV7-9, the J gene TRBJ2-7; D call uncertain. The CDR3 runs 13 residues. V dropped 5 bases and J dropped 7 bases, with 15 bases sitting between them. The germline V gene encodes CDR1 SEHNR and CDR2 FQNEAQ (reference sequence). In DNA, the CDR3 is TGTGCCAGCAGCCCCCGGATGGGTGATGAGCAGTACTTC. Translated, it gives CASSPRMGDEQYF.

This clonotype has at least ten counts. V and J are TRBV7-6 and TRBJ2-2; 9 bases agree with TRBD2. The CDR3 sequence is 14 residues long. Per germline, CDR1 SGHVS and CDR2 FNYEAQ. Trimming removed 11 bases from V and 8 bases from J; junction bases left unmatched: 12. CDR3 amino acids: CAGRVAGAGGELFF. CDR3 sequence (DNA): TGTGCCGGACGAGTAGCGGGAGCGGGTGGGGAGCTGTTTTTT. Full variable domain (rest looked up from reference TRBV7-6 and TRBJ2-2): GAGVSQSPRYKVTKRGQDVALRCDPISGHVSLYWYRQALGQGPEFLTYFNYEAQQDKSGLPNDRFSAERPEGSISTLTIQRTEQRDSAMYRCAGRVAGAGGELFFGEGSRLTVL.

CDR3 sequence: CASSLGARLVINEQFF. The CDR3 DNA is TGCGCCAGCAGCTTGGGAGCCAGACTAGTCATCAATGAGCAGTTCTTC. The gene calls are TRBV5-1 and TRBJ2-1; the D gene is possibly TRBD2 (6 bases). CDR1 and CDR2 from the germline V gene are SGHRS and YFSETQ. Trimming shortened V by 0 bases and J by 6 bases, and 16 bases separated the two germline ends. The CDR3 length is 16 residues.

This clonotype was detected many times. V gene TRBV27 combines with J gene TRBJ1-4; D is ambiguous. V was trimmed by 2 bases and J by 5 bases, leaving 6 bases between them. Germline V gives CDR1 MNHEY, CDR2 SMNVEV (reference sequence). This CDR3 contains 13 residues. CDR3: CASSLNFNEKLFF. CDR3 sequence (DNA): TGTGCCAGCAGTTTAAATTTCAATGAAAAACTGTTTTTT.

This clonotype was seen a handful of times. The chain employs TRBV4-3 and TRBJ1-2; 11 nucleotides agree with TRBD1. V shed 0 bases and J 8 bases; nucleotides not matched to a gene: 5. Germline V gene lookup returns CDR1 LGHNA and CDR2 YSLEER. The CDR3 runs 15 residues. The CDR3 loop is CASSQDGTGGNGYTF. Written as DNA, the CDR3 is TGCGCCAGCAGCCAAGACGGGACAGGGGGAAACGGCTACACCTTC.

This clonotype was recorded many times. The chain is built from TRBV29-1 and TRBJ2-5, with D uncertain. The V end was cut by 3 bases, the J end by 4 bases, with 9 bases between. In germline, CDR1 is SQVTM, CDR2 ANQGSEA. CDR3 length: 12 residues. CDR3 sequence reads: CSVDQSGETQYF. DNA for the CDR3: TGCAGCGTTGATCAGTCCGGAGAGACCCAGTACTTC.

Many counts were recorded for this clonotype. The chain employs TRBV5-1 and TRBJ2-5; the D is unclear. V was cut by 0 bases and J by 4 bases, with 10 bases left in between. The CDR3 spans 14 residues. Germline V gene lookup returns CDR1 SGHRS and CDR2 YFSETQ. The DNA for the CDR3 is TGCGCCAGCAGCTTGGACAGTCCTCCAGAGACCCAGTACTTC. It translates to CASSLDSPPETQYF. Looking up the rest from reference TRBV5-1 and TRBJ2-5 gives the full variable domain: KAGVTQTPRYLIKTRGQQVTLSCSPISGHRSVSWYQQTPGQGLQFLFEYFSETQRNKGNFPGRFSGRQFSNSRSEMNVSTLELGDSALYLCASSLDSPPETQYFGPGTRLLVL.